A selection of T cell receptor beta chains follows, all from one sample in a study of identical twins. TCRdb reprocessed the 5' RACE reads with MiXCR, giving one entry per CDR3 protein. This table has about 1.7 million distinct CDR3 sequences, about 30% appearing once. The sample taken for sequencing was cord blood. The receptors stem from a newborn girl in good health. CDR3s include the opening cysteine and the closing phenylalanine or tryptophan. The order of the fields is clone size, V gene, J gene, D gene, CDR3 DNA, CDR3 protein. A D gene is named only where the DNA matches it firmly. Expanded clones get a size class; other rows say once, few or many, or leave the size out.

clone_size: many; v_call: TRBV12-3/TRBV12-4; j_call: TRBJ2-3; d_call: TRBD1; cdr3_nt: TGTGCCAGCAGAGCGACAGGGGGCACAGATACGCAGTATTTT; cdr3_aa: CASRATGGTDTQYF
clone_size: .; v_call: TRBV3-1; j_call: TRBJ2-7; d_call: TRBD2; cdr3_nt: TGTGCCAGCAGCCAAGGCACGGGGGGGTTTGGCGAGCAGTACTTC; cdr3_aa: CASSQGTGGFGEQYF
clone_size: .; v_call: TRBV12-3/TRBV12-4; j_call: TRBJ2-7; d_call: .; cdr3_nt: TGTGCCAGCAGTTTGGGGACGCCGAGGGGTGATGAGCAGTACTTC; cdr3_aa: CASSLGTPRGDEQYF
clone_size: few; v_call: TRBV6-5; j_call: TRBJ2-7; d_call: .; cdr3_nt: TGTGCCAGCAGTTGGGGACAATGGAGCGAGCAGTACTTC; cdr3_aa: CASSWGQWSEQYF
clone_size: few; v_call: TRBV19; j_call: TRBJ1-2; d_call: .; cdr3_nt: TGTGCCAGTTTGGACGGCTATGGCTACACCTTC; cdr3_aa: CASLDGYGYTF
clone_size: .; v_call: TRBV6-4; j_call: TRBJ1-2; d_call: .; cdr3_nt: TGTGCCAGCAGTGACGGTAATTCGGCCACTAGCTATGGCTACACCTTC; cdr3_aa: CASSDGNSATSYGYTF
clone_size: .; v_call: TRBV5-1; j_call: TRBJ2-4; d_call: TRBD1; cdr3_nt: TGCGCCAGCAGGCAACGACAGGGGGCCAAAAACATTCAGTACTTC; cdr3_aa: CASRQRQGAKNIQYF
clone_size: .; v_call: TRBV20-1; j_call: TRBJ1-4; d_call: .; cdr3_nt: TGCAGTGCTAGTAGCAGGAATGAAAAACTGTTTTTT; cdr3_aa: CSASSRNEKLFF
clone_size: .; v_call: TRBV7-9; j_call: TRBJ2-7; d_call: .; cdr3_nt: TGTGCCAGCAGCTTAAAGTTTGGAATCCGTGTTGAATCCTACGAGCAGTACTTC; cdr3_aa: CASSLKFGIRVESYEQYF
clone_size: .; v_call: TRBV25-1; j_call: TRBJ1-4; d_call: .; cdr3_nt: TGTGCCAGCAGTGAGGGCCCGACAACTAATGAAAAACTGTTTTTT; cdr3_aa: CASSEGPTTNEKLFF
clone_size: .; v_call: TRBV20-1; j_call: TRBJ2-3; d_call: .; cdr3_nt: TGCAGTGCTAGAGAGGGGCTTCCTCCTCCGTATTTT; cdr3_aa: CSAREGLPPPYF
clone_size: once; v_call: TRBV3-1; j_call: TRBJ2-3; d_call: TRBD2; cdr3_nt: TGTGCCAGCAGCCACGGACTAGCGATCACAGATACGCAGTATTTT; cdr3_aa: CASSHGLAITDTQYF
clone_size: few; v_call: TRBV20-1; j_call: TRBJ1-2; d_call: TRBD1; cdr3_nt: TGCAGTGCTTACAGGGGGCGGAACTATGGCTACACCTTC; cdr3_aa: CSAYRGRNYGYTF
clone_size: few; v_call: TRBV20-1; j_call: TRBJ1-2; d_call: .; cdr3_nt: TGCAGTGCTCCGGACAGCCTCCCCTATGGCTACACCTTC; cdr3_aa: CSAPDSLPYGYTF
clone_size: .; v_call: TRBV20-1; j_call: TRBJ1-1; d_call: TRBD1; cdr3_nt: TGCAGTGCTATTCCTCGACAGGGAGCTTTGAACACTGAAGCTTTCTTT; cdr3_aa: CSAIPRQGALNTEAFF
clone_size: once; v_call: TRBV2; j_call: TRBJ2-7; d_call: .; cdr3_nt: TGTGTCGGCAGCGACGGGCACTCTGACTCCTACGAGCAGTACTTC; cdr3_aa: CVGSDGHSDSYEQYF
clone_size: .; v_call: TRBV2; j_call: TRBJ2-7; d_call: TRBD2; cdr3_nt: TGTGCCAGCAGGACCCTCCGGGGGGGACCCCCGCGGGAGCAGTACTTC; cdr3_aa: CASRTLRGGPPREQYF
clone_size: few; v_call: TRBV5-1; j_call: TRBJ2-3; d_call: .; cdr3_nt: TGCGCCAGCAGCACCTGGGACGGCATCACAGATACGCAGTATTTT; cdr3_aa: CASSTWDGITDTQYF
clone_size: .; v_call: TRBV4-2; j_call: TRBJ2-7; d_call: .; cdr3_nt: TGTGCCAGCGGCCAAGACCCCAGGAGCTACGAGCAGTACTTC; cdr3_aa: CASGQDPRSYEQYF
clone_size: few; v_call: TRBV6-1; j_call: TRBJ2-7; d_call: .; cdr3_nt: TGTGCCAGCAGCTCAATGGGGGCATCCTACGAGCAGTACTTC; cdr3_aa: CASSSMGASYEQYF
clone_size: many; v_call: TRBV10-3; j_call: TRBJ1-5; d_call: .; cdr3_nt: TGTGCCATCAGTGAAGGGAATCAGCCCCAGCATTTT; cdr3_aa: CAISEGNQPQHF
clone_size: few; v_call: TRBV20-1; j_call: TRBJ1-5; d_call: .; cdr3_nt: TGCAGTGCTAGCCTTGGGCAGGGGTATCAGCCCCAGCATTTT; cdr3_aa: CSASLGQGYQPQHF
clone_size: few; v_call: TRBV29-1; j_call: TRBJ2-1; d_call: .; cdr3_nt: TGCAGCGGCGGGCGCGGGGCCTACAATGAGCAGTTCTTC; cdr3_aa: CSGGRGAYNEQFF